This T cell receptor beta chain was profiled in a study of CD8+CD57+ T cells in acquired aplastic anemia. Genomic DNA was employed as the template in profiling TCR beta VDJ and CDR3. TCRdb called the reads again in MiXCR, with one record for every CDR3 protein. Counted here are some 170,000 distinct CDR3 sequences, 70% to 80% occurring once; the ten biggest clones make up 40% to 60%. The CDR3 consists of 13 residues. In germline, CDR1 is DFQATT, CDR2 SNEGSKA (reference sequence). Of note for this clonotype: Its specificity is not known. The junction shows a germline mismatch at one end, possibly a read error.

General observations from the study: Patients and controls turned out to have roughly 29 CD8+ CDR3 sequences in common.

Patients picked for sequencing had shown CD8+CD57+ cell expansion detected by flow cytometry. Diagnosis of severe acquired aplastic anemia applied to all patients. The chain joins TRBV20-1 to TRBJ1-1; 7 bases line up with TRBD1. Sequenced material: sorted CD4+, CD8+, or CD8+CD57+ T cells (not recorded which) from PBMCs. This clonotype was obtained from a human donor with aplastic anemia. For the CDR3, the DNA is TGCAGTGCTGATACCGGGACAGACACTGAAGCCTTCTTT. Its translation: CSADTGTDTEAFF.